A single sample is the source of the 15 T cell receptor beta chains below, sequenced in a study of blood T cell repertoires in COVID-19. Libraries were prepared by immunoSEQ multiplex PCR; TCRdb keeps only in-frame clonotypes and omits some of them. This repertoire shows approximately 220,000 clones, 65% to 90% found once; its top ten account for 3% to 4%. What was sequenced was PBMCs or T cells enriched from blood (not recorded which). The source is a woman between 40 and 50 years old with acute COVID-19.

This chain joins TRBV6-5 and TRBJ2-2; no reliable D call. The CDR3 runs to 13 residues. V lost 10 bases, J lost 8 bases, and 17 bases lay in between. In germline, CDR1 is MNHEY, CDR2 SVGAGI. CDR3 loop: CATTSATRGELFF. The CDR3 DNA sequence: TGTGCCACGACATCAGCAACCAGGGGGGAGCTGTTTTTT.

The chain joins TRBV28 to TRBJ1-1; possible D gene TRBD1, 5 bases. The CDR3 consists of 15 residues. V gave up 7 bases and J gave up 0 bases, with 15 bases separating them. Germline V gene lookup returns CDR1 MDHEN and CDR2 SYDVKM. DNA for the CDR3: TGTGCCAGCACCCAGACGGGACTTTTGAACACTGAAGCTTTCTTT. This gives the protein CASTQTGLLNTEAFF.

This clone was found a few times. The rearrangement links TRBV7-3 to TRBJ1-1; 9 positions match TRBD1. Germline V gives CDR1 SGHTA, CDR2 FQGTGA. CDR3 length: 16 residues. V shed 5 bases and J 4 bases; nucleotides not matched to a gene: 11. CDR3 coding DNA: TGTGCCAGCAGCCCTGGGACAGGGTTAATGAGCACTGAAGCTTTCTTT. This translates into CASSPGTGLMSTEAFF.

This rearrangement joins TRBV24-1 to TRBJ2-1; TRBD2 matches at 8 bases. This CDR3 has 15 residues. The germline V gene encodes CDR1 KGHDR and CDR2 SFDVKD. V shed 7 bases and J 5 bases; nucleotides not matched to a gene: 9. The CDR3, as DNA: TGTGCCACCAGCCCCGCGAGCGGGGGTAACAATGAGCAGTTCTTC. This codes for CATSPASGGNNEQFF.

Remarks on this clone: The same CDR3 can be traced to other DNA sequences in this sample. The V gene is TRBV27, the J gene TRBJ2-7, with 10 bases that match TRBD1. Trimming removed 2 bases from V and 2 bases from J; junction bases left unmatched: 3. From germline, CDR1 is MNHEY and CDR2 SMNVEV (reference sequence). The length of the CDR3 is 15 residues. The CDR3: CASSLKGTGAYEQYF. The CDR3 DNA reads as TGTGCCAGCAGTTTAAAAGGGACAGGGGCCTACGAGCAGTACTTC.

The chain uses TRBV18 and TRBJ1-6; D is perhaps TRBD1 (5 bases). V lost 1 base and J lost 4, with 14 bases in between. Germline values: CDR1 KGHSH, CDR2 LQKENI. CDR3 length: 17 residues. The CDR3 DNA sequence: TGTGCCAGCTCACCACGCCAAAATAAGGGGTATAATTCACCCCTCCACTTT. The encoded protein is CASSPRQNKGYNSPLHF. Complete variable domain (other parts from reference TRBV18 and TRBJ1-6): NAGVMQNPRHLVRRRGQEARLRCSPMKGHSHVYWYRQLPEEGLKFMVYLQKENIIDESGMPKERFSAEFPKEGPSILRIQQVVRGDSAAYFCASSPRQNKGYNSPLHFGNGTRLTVT.

V and J are TRBV11-3 and TRBJ2-2; 8 positions match TRBD2. Losses at the gene ends were 5 bases for V and 5 bases for J; bases not matched to a gene: 16. The CDR3 length is 18 residues. Germline loops: CDR1 SGHNT, CDR2 YENEEA. Here the CDR3 reads CASSPAQQGLVRTGELFF. The CDR3 coding sequence is TGTGCCAGCAGCCCCGCCCAACAGGGACTAGTACGGACCGGGGAGCTGTTTTTT.

The chain combines TRBV6-5 with TRBJ2-1; 10 bases line up with TRBD2. Germline CDR1 is MNHEY and CDR2 is SVGAGI. The CDR3 covers 15 residues. V trimming: 7 bases; J trimming: 5 bases; junction bases outside the gene matches: 8. This chain's CDR3 is CASISGTSGNNEQFF. CDR3 DNA sequence: TGTGCCAGCATTTCTGGAACTAGCGGGAACAATGAGCAGTTCTTC.

J is TRBJ1-2 and V is TRBV6-5; no reliable D call. This CDR3 is built from 14 residues. From germline, CDR1 is MNHEY and CDR2 SVGAGI. Between the trimmed V and J ends, which lost 0 bases and 4 bases, there was a span of 9 bases. This chain's CDR3 is CASSYSRGPYGYTF. CDR3 coding DNA: TGTGCCAGCAGTTACTCACGGGGTCCCTATGGCTACACCTTC.

This chain joins TRBV11-2 and TRBJ1-2; a weak D match, TRBD1 (6 bases). Germline assignment: CDR1 SGHAT and CDR2 FQNNGV. The V end lost 1 base, the J end lost 4 bases, and 13 bases lay between the germline ends. CDR3 length: 15 residues. CDR3 coding DNA: TGTGCCAGCAGCTTAGGTCAGGGGTCAGGCTATGGCTACACCTTC. Protein product: CASSLGQGSGYGYTF.

This chain connects TRBV7-2 to TRBJ1-5, with 7 nucleotides matching TRBD1. V shed 3 bases, J shed 3 bases, and the junction held 2 bases outside the gene matches. Germline CDR1 and CDR2: SGHTA and FQGNSA. The CDR3 totals 14 residues. The CDR3 loop reads CASSLTGTNQPQHF. The CDR3 coding sequence is TGTGCCAGCAGCTTGACAGGGACCAATCAGCCCCAGCATTTT.

V usage is TRBV5-5 and J usage is TRBJ1-4; maybe TRBD1 (5 bases). CDR1 is SGHKS, CDR2 YYEKEE, per germline (reference sequence). The V end lost 0 bases, the J end lost 6 bases, and 12 bases lay between the germline ends. The CDR3 is 15 residues long. Written as DNA, the CDR3 is TGTGCCAGCAGCTTGGGGGGCAGAACCGATGAAAAACTGTTTTTT. Amino acids: CASSLGGRTDEKLFF.

This clone appeared once. This chain links TRBV4-1 with TRBJ2-7; a possible D gene is TRBD1 (6 bases). V lost 1 base, J lost 2 bases, and 9 bases lay in between. CDR3 length: 14 amino acids. Germline V gene sequence: CDR1 MGHRA, CDR2 YSYEKL. CDR3 sequence: CASSQGDTAYEQYF. For the CDR3, the DNA is TGCGCCAGCAGCCAAGGGGACACAGCCTACGAGCAGTACTTC.

The chain uses TRBV7-2 and TRBJ2-3; 7 positions match TRBD2. This CDR3 has 16 residues. Germline values: CDR1 SGHTA, CDR2 FQGNSA. The V and J ends lost 3 bases and 0 bases, in that order; junction bases with no gene match: 6. CDR3 sequence (DNA): TGTGCCAGCAGCTTGGACTTAGCGGGTAGCACAGATACGCAGTATTTT. Translated: CASSLDLAGSTDTQYF.

The gene calls are TRBV28 and TRBJ1-1; D remains ambiguous. CDR1 MDHEN and CDR2 SYDVKM come from the germline V gene. Trimming removed 6 bases at V and 11 bases at J, with 16 bases between. The CDR3 length is 12 residues. CDR3 region: CASSEGRRRAFF. The CDR3 bases are TGTGCCAGCAGCGAAGGAAGGCGGCGGGCTTTCTTT.